Here is one TCR beta chain with its context. The Seattle patients joined while their infection was active and were tracked longitudinally afterward. In the authors' workflow: Researchers report that nucleated cell counts were estimated from reference gene primer amplification. TCRdb keeps only in-frame clones here, not all; method: immunoSEQ multiplex PCR. V and J calls and clone size come straight from that table; D and trimming were deduced from the DNA. This sample has 300,000 to 400,000 clones; 86% occur once, and the top ten carry 7.1%. These data are taken from a study of blood T cell repertoires in COVID-19. The overall study: Some COVID-19 samples were acute and others convalescent; all came from the United States, Italy and Spain. In each case, the material was cDNA or gDNA derived from T cells, B-cell-depleted T cells, or PBMCs.

V shed 7 bases and J 7 bases; nucleotides not matched to a gene: 9. Germline V gene lookup returns CDR1 MNHEY and CDR2 SVGAGI. This CDR3 has 14 residues. The source is a woman aged 55-75 years with COVID-19, enrolled during active disease. Sequenced sample: peripheral blood. The chain carries TRBV6-5 and TRBJ2-1, with 8 positions matching TRBD1. In DNA form, the CDR3 reads TGTGCCAGCATTGCAGGGGGCAAAGTGAATGAGCAGTTCTTC. Amino acid sequence: CASIAGGKVNEQFF.